The 8 T cell receptor beta chains reported below all come from one sample, sequenced in a study of T cells after posttransplantation cyclophosphamide. Clones were sequenced by immunoSEQ multiplex PCR, and TCRdb holds only the in-frame ones, with some missing. The sample has 20,000 to 25,000 clones, none seen only once. The specimen was PBMCs. The receptor set was obtained from an older woman in good health, CMV-negative, and a related stem cell transplant donor.

This clone was found many times. The V and J genes are TRBV27 and TRBJ1-5; no clear D. The germline gives CDR1 MNHEY, CDR2 SMNVEV (reference sequence). V lost 8 bases and J 2 bases, leaving 16 bases between the germline ends. There are 15 residues in the CDR3. The CDR3 is CASSRGGSGNQPQHF. CDR3 DNA sequence: TGTGCCAGCTCCCGAGGCGGGAGCGGCAATCAGCCCCAGCATTTT.

This chain joins TRBV4-3 and TRBJ2-3, with a possible D match to TRBD2 (6 bases). The CDR3 spans 16 residues. Germline V gene sequence: CDR1 LGHNA, CDR2 YSLEER. Trimming stripped 1 base from V and 2 bases from J, with 13 bases between. The CDR3 here is CASSQVSGSPTDTQYF. Here the CDR3 DNA reads TGCGCCAGCAGCCAAGTCTCCGGGAGTCCCACAGATACGCAGTATTTT.

By share of the sample, this clone is medium-sized. The V call is TRBV5-5, the J call TRBJ2-3; the D is unclear. CDR1 is SGHKS and CDR2 is YYEKEE in the germline V gene (reference sequence). The V and J ends lost 3 bases and 1 base respectively, with 12 bases between them. The CDR3 is 15 residues long. Here the CDR3 reads CASSSLPIGTDTQYF. CDR3 nucleotides: TGTGCCAGCAGCTCCCTTCCCATAGGCACAGATACGCAGTATTTT. Drawing the rest from reference TRBV5-5 and TRBJ2-3, the complete variable domain is DAGVTQSPTHLIKTRGQQVTLRCSPISGHKSVSWYQQVLGQGPQFIFQYYEKEERGRGNFPDRFSARQFPNYSSELNVNALLLGDSALYLCASSSLPIGTDTQYFGPGTRLTVL.

The chain employs TRBV13 and TRBJ2-5; TRBD1 aligns across 8 bases. The germline CDR1 and CDR2 sequences are PRHDT and FYEKMQ (reference sequence). The CDR3 contains 15 residues. V trimming: 5 bases; J trimming: 0 bases; junction bases outside the gene matches: 5. This CDR3 is CASSRDRSYQETQYF. CDR3 sequence (DNA): TGTGCCAGCAGCCGGGACAGGAGTTACCAAGAGACCCAGTACTTC.

The gene calls are TRBV6-5 and TRBJ1-2; 11 positions match TRBD1. CDR1 MNHEY and CDR2 SVGAGI come from the germline V gene. The V and J ends lost 3 bases and 4 bases, in that order; junction bases with no gene match: 7. This CDR3 contains 16 residues. The CDR3: CASSYIRTGGGYGYTF. CDR3 nucleotides: TGTGCCAGCAGTTATATACGGACAGGGGGCGGCTATGGCTACACCTTC.

This clone appeared many times. The chain joins TRBV7-4 to TRBJ2-3; D gene unclear. Germline V gene data show CDR1 as SGHVT and CDR2 as SQSDAQ. Trimming stripped 4 bases from V and 4 bases from J, with 9 bases between. The CDR3 loop spans 13 amino acids. The DNA for the CDR3 is TGTGCCAGCAGCTCCTCACGAGCAGATACGCAGTATTTT. Translated: CASSSSRADTQYF.

This clone was found many times. V is TRBV5-1 and J is TRBJ2-3, with 7 nucleotides matching TRBD2. Germline CDR1 reads SGHRS; CDR2 reads YFSETQ. The CDR3 has 15 residues. Trimming took 3 bases from V and 0 from J; bases not matched to a gene: 4. CDR3 residues: CASSSLAVSTDTQYF. The CDR3 DNA reads as TGCGCCAGCAGCTCCCTAGCGGTTAGCACAGATACGCAGTATTTT.

This clone was detected many times. The chain is built from TRBV2 and TRBJ1-3, with 7 bases identical to TRBD1. The CDR3 has 14 amino acids. J lost 8 bases, V lost 6 bases, and 10 bases had no gene match. The V gene's germline CDR1 is SNHLY and CDR2 FYNNEI. The CDR3 loop is CASRSADRVDTIYF. For the CDR3, the DNA is TGTGCCAGCAGGAGCGCCGACAGGGTGGACACCATATATTTT.